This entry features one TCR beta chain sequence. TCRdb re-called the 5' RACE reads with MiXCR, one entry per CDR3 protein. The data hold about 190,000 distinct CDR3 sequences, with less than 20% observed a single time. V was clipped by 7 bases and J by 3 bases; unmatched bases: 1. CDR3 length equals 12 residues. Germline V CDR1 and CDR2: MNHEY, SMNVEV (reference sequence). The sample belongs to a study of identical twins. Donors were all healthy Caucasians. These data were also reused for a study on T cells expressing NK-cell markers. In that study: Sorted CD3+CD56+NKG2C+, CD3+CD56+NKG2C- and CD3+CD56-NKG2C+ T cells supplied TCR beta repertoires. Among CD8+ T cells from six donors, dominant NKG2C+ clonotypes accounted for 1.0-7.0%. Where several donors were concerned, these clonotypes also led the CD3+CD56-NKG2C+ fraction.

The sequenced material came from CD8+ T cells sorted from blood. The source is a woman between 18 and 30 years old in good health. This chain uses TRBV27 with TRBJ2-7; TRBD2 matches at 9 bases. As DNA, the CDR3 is TGTGCCAGCAAAGCGGGGGGCTACGAGCAGTACTTC. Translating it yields CASKAGGYEQYF.